One T cell receptor beta chain is described in this entry. The germline V gene has CDR1 GTSNPN and CDR2 SVGIG (reference sequence). The CDR3 sequence is 13 residues long. Trimming took off 8 bases at V and 4 bases at J, with 17 bases between the two ends. This sample was taken from a study of blood T cell repertoires in COVID-19. In the study overall: Samples taken during acute and convalescent COVID-19 were collected in the United States, Italy and Spain. T cells, B-cell-depleted T cells, or PBMCs provided the cDNA or gDNA that served as material.

Each participant's cohort was designated according to participant-reported clinical history. As processed by the authors: Counts of nucleated cells, estimated from reference gene primer amplification, were obtained. Only in-frame clones appear in the TCRdb table, and some are missing; sequencing was by immunoSEQ multiplex PCR. V and J calls and clone size are copied from that table; D and trimming were computed from the DNA. The sample has about 360,000 clones, 70% to 90% seen once; the top ten hold approximately 2%. Sequenced: PBMCs or T cells enriched from blood (not recorded which). The chain combines TRBV30 with TRBJ1-2; a weak D match, TRBD1 (5 bases). The TCR sequence derives from a woman aged 40 to 50 with acute COVID-19. In nucleotides, the CDR3 is TGTGCCCTAATGGCCGCAGGGTCCTATGGCTACACCTTC. Translated: CALMAAGSYGYTF.